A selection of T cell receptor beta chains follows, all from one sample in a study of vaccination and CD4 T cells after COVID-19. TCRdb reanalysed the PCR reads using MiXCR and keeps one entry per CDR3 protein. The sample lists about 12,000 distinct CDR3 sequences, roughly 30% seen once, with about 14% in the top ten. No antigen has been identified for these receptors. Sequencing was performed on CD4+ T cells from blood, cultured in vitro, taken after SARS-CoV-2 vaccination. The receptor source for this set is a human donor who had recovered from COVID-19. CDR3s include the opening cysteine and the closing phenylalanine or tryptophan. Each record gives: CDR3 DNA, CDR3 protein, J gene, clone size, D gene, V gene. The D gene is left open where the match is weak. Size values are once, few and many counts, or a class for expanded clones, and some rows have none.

cdr3_nt: TGTGCCAGCAGTGGGGACAGGACCACTCGGAACGTCCTGACTTTC; cdr3_aa: CASSGDRTTRNVLTF; j_call: TRBJ2-6; clone_size: few; d_call: TRBD1; v_call: TRBV6-1
cdr3_nt: TGTGCCAGCAGTCTAACCGGGACAGTCTACACCGGGGAGCTGTTTTTT; cdr3_aa: CASSLTGTVYTGELFF; j_call: TRBJ2-2; clone_size: -; d_call: TRBD1; v_call: TRBV6-4
cdr3_nt: TGTGCCAGCAGACATTTGGGACAGGGGACATTAGATCAGCCCCAGCATTTT; cdr3_aa: CASRHLGQGTLDQPQHF; j_call: TRBJ1-5; clone_size: few; d_call: TRBD1; v_call: TRBV6-1
cdr3_nt: TGTGCCAGCAGCTTAGTGTTCGGGAACTACGAGCAGTACTTC; cdr3_aa: CASSLVFGNYEQYF; j_call: TRBJ2-7; clone_size: -; d_call: -; v_call: TRBV7-9
cdr3_nt: TGTGCCAGCAGCCATCCCGGGACAGCTGGAAACACCATATATTTT; cdr3_aa: CASSHPGTAGNTIYF; j_call: TRBJ1-3; clone_size: few; d_call: TRBD1; v_call: TRBV7-2
cdr3_nt: TGTGCCAGTAGTATTTCAAGCAGCTCCTATAATTCACCCCTCCACTTT; cdr3_aa: CASSISSSSYNSPLHF; j_call: TRBJ1-6; clone_size: few; d_call: -; v_call: TRBV19
cdr3_nt: TGTGCCACCAGTGAGACGCCGGGACAGGGGAGGCCAGAGCAGTTCTTC; cdr3_aa: CATSETPGQGRPEQFF; j_call: TRBJ2-1; clone_size: -; d_call: TRBD1; v_call: TRBV24-1
cdr3_nt: TGTGCCAGCAGGACCGGGGGCTCGAGCACAGATACGCAGTATTTT; cdr3_aa: CASRTGGSSTDTQYF; j_call: TRBJ2-3; clone_size: once; d_call: -; v_call: TRBV28
cdr3_nt: TGCAGTGCTAGGGGGACTAGCAGGATCTGGGAGACCCAGTACTTC; cdr3_aa: CSARGTSRIWETQYF; j_call: TRBJ2-5; clone_size: -; d_call: TRBD2; v_call: TRBV20-1
cdr3_nt: TGTGCCAGTCTGGCGGGGCATAGCACAGATACGCAGTATTTT; cdr3_aa: CASLAGHSTDTQYF; j_call: TRBJ2-3; clone_size: few; d_call: -; v_call: TRBV6-1
cdr3_nt: TGCAGTGCTAGGGGGACTAACAATGAGCAGTTCTTC; cdr3_aa: CSARGTNNEQFF; j_call: TRBJ2-1; clone_size: few; d_call: TRBD2; v_call: TRBV20-1
cdr3_nt: TGTGCCAGCAGCTTAGGGAGGTCTAGCGGGTTAGCCAAAAACATTCAGTACTTC; cdr3_aa: CASSLGRSSGLAKNIQYF; j_call: TRBJ2-4; clone_size: -; d_call: TRBD2; v_call: TRBV7-6
cdr3_nt: TGTGCCAGCGCGATAAGGGCGGAGGGGACCTACAATGAGCAGTTCTTC; cdr3_aa: CASAIRAEGTYNEQFF; j_call: TRBJ2-1; clone_size: few; d_call: -; v_call: TRBV19
cdr3_nt: TGCGCCAGCAGCTTGAGGGATAATGGCTACACCTTC; cdr3_aa: CASSLRDNGYTF; j_call: TRBJ1-2; clone_size: -; d_call: -; v_call: TRBV5-1
cdr3_nt: TGCAGTGCTGGAGGCAGGGACAGGGGGAGGGGGACCCAGTACTTC; cdr3_aa: CSAGGRDRGRGTQYF; j_call: TRBJ2-5; clone_size: -; d_call: TRBD1; v_call: TRBV20-1
cdr3_nt: TGTGCCTGCCCAGGGAGACGGGTTTCCCACTATGGCTACACCTTC; cdr3_aa: CACPGRRVSHYGYTF; j_call: TRBJ1-2; clone_size: -; d_call: -; v_call: TRBV30
cdr3_nt: TGTGCCAGCAGCTTAGGGTCTTTCTACACTGAAGCTTTCTTT; cdr3_aa: CASSLGSFYTEAFF; j_call: TRBJ1-1; clone_size: -; d_call: -; v_call: TRBV7-8
cdr3_nt: TGTGCCAGCAGTTTAGGGAGGTCAGGGCGGAGTGGGGCCAACGTCCTGACTTTC; cdr3_aa: CASSLGRSGRSGANVLTF; j_call: TRBJ2-6; clone_size: -; d_call: -; v_call: TRBV28
cdr3_nt: TGCGCCAGCAGCCAAGATCAGGGGGTCAACGAGCAGTACTTC; cdr3_aa: CASSQDQGVNEQYF; j_call: TRBJ2-7; clone_size: -; d_call: TRBD1; v_call: TRBV4-3
cdr3_nt: TGTGCCAGCAGGCCCCCGGGGCAGGGGAGATTCACTGAAGCTTTCTTT; cdr3_aa: CASRPPGQGRFTEAFF; j_call: TRBJ1-1; clone_size: -; d_call: -; v_call: TRBV28
cdr3_nt: TGTGCCAGCTCACCACCGAGCCGGTCTAGCTATGGCTACACCTTC; cdr3_aa: CASSPPSRSSYGYTF; j_call: TRBJ1-2; clone_size: -; d_call: -; v_call: TRBV18
cdr3_nt: TGCAGTGCTAGATGGACGGTCATGAACACTGAAGCTTTCTTT; cdr3_aa: CSARWTVMNTEAFF; j_call: TRBJ1-1; clone_size: medium-sized; d_call: -; v_call: TRBV20-1
cdr3_nt: TGCAGTGCCCTAGCGGGAGGGCCCACAGATACGCAGTATTTT; cdr3_aa: CSALAGGPTDTQYF; j_call: TRBJ2-3; clone_size: few; d_call: TRBD2; v_call: TRBV20-1
cdr3_nt: TGCGCCAGCAGCCAAGGGGGACTAGATTTTCGGGAGACCCAGTACTTC; cdr3_aa: CASSQGGLDFRETQYF; j_call: TRBJ2-5; clone_size: -; d_call: TRBD2; v_call: TRBV4-1
cdr3_nt: TGTGCCAGCAGCCAAGTAGGCTACGAGCAGTACTTC; cdr3_aa: CASSQVGYEQYF; j_call: TRBJ2-7; clone_size: -; d_call: -; v_call: TRBV4-2
cdr3_nt: TGTGCCAGCACCGTACTCCGGACAGATGGCTACACCTTC; cdr3_aa: CASTVLRTDGYTF; j_call: TRBJ1-2; clone_size: few; d_call: -; v_call: TRBV7-9